This T cell receptor beta chain was recorded in a study of T cell responses to AZD1222 COVID-19 vaccine. Regarding the study as a whole: Mostly white British, mostly female donors; authors suggested clonal diversity may be underestimated.

This CDR3 has 13 amino acids. The trim removed 6 bases at V and 9 bases at J, leaving 4 bases unmatched. CDR1 is LNHDA and CDR2 is SQIVND in the germline V gene (reference sequence). Worth noting for this clone: Its antigen is not identified.

Sequencing was performed with immunoSEQ multiplex PCR; in TCRdb, only in-frame clones are kept and a portion is missing. The sample lists approximately 200,000 clones, just over 85% occurring once. The receptor's source is an adult in good health. This chain joins TRBV19 and TRBJ1-6; TRBD1 agrees at 8 bases. The sample consisted of peripheral blood, taken on day 0 of AZD1222 vaccination. The CDR3 reads CASSPDRASPLHF. The CDR3 nucleotides read TGTGCCAGTAGCCCGGACAGGGCTTCACCCCTCCACTTT.